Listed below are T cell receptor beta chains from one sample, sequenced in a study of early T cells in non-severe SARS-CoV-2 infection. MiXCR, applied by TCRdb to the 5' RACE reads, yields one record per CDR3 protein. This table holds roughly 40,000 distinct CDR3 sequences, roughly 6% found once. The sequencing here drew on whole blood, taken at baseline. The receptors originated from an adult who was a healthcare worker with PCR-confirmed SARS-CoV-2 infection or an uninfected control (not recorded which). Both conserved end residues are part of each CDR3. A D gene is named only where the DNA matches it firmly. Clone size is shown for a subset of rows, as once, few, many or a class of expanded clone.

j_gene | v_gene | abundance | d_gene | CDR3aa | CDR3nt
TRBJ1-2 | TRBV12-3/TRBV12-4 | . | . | CASSRDGLNGYTF | TGTGCCAGCAGCCGGGACGGACTAAATGGCTACACCTTC
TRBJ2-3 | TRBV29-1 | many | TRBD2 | CSVEKLAGKTDTQYF | TGCAGCGTTGAAAAGCTAGCGGGGAAGACAGATACGCAGTATTTT
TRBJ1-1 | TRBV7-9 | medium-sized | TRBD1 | CASSFPGQGTEAFF | TGTGCCAGCAGCTTTCCGGGACAGGGGACTGAAGCTTTCTTT
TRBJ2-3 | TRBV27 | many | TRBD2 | CASRGLATDTQYF | TGTGCCAGCCGTGGACTAGCGACAGATACGCAGTATTTT
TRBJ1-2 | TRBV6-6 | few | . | CASSQKRDYGYTF | TGTGCCAGCAGTCAGAAAAGGGACTATGGCTACACCTTC
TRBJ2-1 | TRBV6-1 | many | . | CAVLGPQNNEQFF | TGTGCCGTTCTGGGGCCCCAAAACAATGAGCAGTTCTTC
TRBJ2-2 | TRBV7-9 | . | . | CASSEGRNTGELFF | TGTGCCAGCAGCGAGGGGCGGAACACCGGGGAGCTGTTTTTT
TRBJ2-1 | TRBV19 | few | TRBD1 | CASETGGTYNEQFF | TGTGCCAGCGAGACAGGGGGAACCTACAATGAGCAGTTCTTC
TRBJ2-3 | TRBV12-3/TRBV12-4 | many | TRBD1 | CASSFTGQSTDTQYF | TGTGCCAGCAGTTTCACGGGACAGAGCACAGATACGCAGTATTTT
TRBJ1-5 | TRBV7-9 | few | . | CASSPGPNNQPQHF | TGTGCCAGCAGCCCCGGGCCAAATAATCAGCCCCAGCATTTT
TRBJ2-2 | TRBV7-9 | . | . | CASSLGLTPPGAIGELFF | TGTGCCAGCAGCTTAGGACTGACACCACCGGGGGCCATCGGGGAGCTGTTTTTT
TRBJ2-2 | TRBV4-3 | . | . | CASSQEAGYTGELFF | TGCGCCAGCAGCCAAGAGGCGGGGTACACCGGGGAGCTGTTTTTT
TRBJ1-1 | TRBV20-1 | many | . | CSARDSNRLSTEAFF | TGCAGTGCTAGAGATAGCAACCGCCTCAGCACTGAAGCTTTCTTT
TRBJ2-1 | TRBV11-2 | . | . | CASSPHPRSSYNEQFF | TGTGCCAGCAGCCCCCATCCCAGGAGCTCCTACAATGAGCAGTTCTTC
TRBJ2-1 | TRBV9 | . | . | CASSVDLGNEQFF | TGTGCCAGCAGCGTAGATTTGGGGAATGAGCAGTTCTTC
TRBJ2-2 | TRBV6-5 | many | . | CASSYGESNTGELFF | TGTGCCAGCAGTTACGGGGAATCGAACACCGGGGAGCTGTTTTTT
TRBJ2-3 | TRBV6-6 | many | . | CASSYSGPDTQYF | TGTGCCAGCAGTTACTCCGGCCCAGATACGCAGTATTTT
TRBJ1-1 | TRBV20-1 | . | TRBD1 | CSAGTGTATEAFF | TGCAGTGCCGGGACAGGGACGGCCACTGAAGCTTTCTTT
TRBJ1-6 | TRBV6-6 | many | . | CASSGTYRSSYNSPLHF | TGTGCCAGCAGCGGGACTTATAGGAGCTCCTATAATTCACCCCTCCACTTT